The 2 T cell receptor beta chains listed next were all sequenced from one sample in a study of post-analysis software for immune sequencing data. Study-wide results and limits: With TRBV5-6, TRBV5-1 and TRBV20-1 included, about five TRBV segments were more frequent in patients than in controls.

The library was made from cDNA and included unique molecular identifiers. Using its own MiXCR run on the PCR reads, TCRdb lists one record per CDR3 protein. The profile shows more than 500,000 distinct CDR3 sequences, 34% of them singletons. No antigens are known for them. Sequencing was carried out using blood. These receptors all come from a girl younger than 18 with multiple sclerosis.

This clonotype was observed a handful of times. This chain links TRBV11-2 with TRBJ1-6, with 7 bases identical to TRBD1. Germline loops: CDR1 SGHAT, CDR2 FQNNGV. CDR3 length: 14 residues. V was clipped by 6 bases and J by 7 bases; unmatched bases: 6. The CDR3 loop is CASSSGTVNSPLHF. CDR3 nucleotide sequence: TGTGCCAGCAGTTCCGGGACAGTGAATTCACCCCTCCACTTT.

The CDR3 is CASSQEKGLGEAFF. The CDR3 region has the DNA TGCGCCAGCAGCCAAGAGAAGGGTCTTGGTGAAGCTTTCTTT. The chain links TRBV4-1 to TRBJ1-1, with no clear D. The CDR3 has 14 amino acids. Deletions cut 0 bases from V and 7 bases from J, with 12 bases between. Germline V CDR1 and CDR2: MGHRA, YSYEKL.